A single sample gave rise to the 16 T cell receptor beta chains below, sequenced in a study of shared clonotypes between healthy human individuals. TCRdb keeps only in-frame clones here, not all; method: immunoSEQ multiplex PCR. This table has around 2.1 million clones, almost 96% appearing once. The sample comprised naive CD4+ T cells sorted from blood. Subset given: CD45RA+ positively selected. These receptors all stem from a man in his late teens or twenties in good health.

The genes are TRBV6-1 and TRBJ2-7; D gene ambiguous. The CDR3 contains 14 residues. V dropped 7 bases and J dropped 0 bases, with 13 bases sitting between them. CDR1 MNHNS and CDR2 SASEGT come from the germline V gene. The CDR3 DNA follows: TGTGCCAGCAACAACAACGGGCCCTCCTACGAGCAGTACTTC. It yields the protein CASNNNGPSYEQYF.

The J gene is TRBJ2-2, the V gene TRBV5-1; 7 nucleotides agree with TRBD1. The CDR3 is 15 amino acids. Unmatched junction bases numbered 8, after V lost 6 bases and J lost 3 bases. Germline lookup yields CDR1 SGHRS and CDR2 YFSETQ. CDR3 nucleotides: TGCGCCAGCATGGGGTACAGGGGCGACACCGGGGAGCTGTTTTTT. Translated, it gives CASMGYRGDTGELFF.

The chain combines TRBV10-3 with TRBJ2-4; D gene ambiguous. CDR1 and CDR2 (germline): ENHRY, SYGVKD. The CDR3 sequence is 17 residues long. The ends were cut back, 3 bases at V and 5 bases at J, with 20 bases in the middle. CDR3 coding DNA: TGTGCCATCAGTGAAGTCAGAGACCCCCCGGGCGAAAACATTCAGTACTTC. Amino acid sequence: CAISEVRDPPGENIQYF.

CDR3 nucleotide sequence: TGTGCCACAAGACCGGGACAGGGCATCTACGAGCAGTACTTC. Its protein product is CATRPGQGIYEQYF. The chain couples TRBV10-3 to TRBJ2-7; TRBD1 matches 9 bases. Trimming took 10 bases from V and 3 from J; bases not matched to a gene: 10. From germline, CDR1 is ENHRY and CDR2 SYGVKD. This CDR3 region has 14 residues.

CDR3 amino acids: CASSTLAGGDTQYF. The CDR3 nucleotides are TGTGCCAGCAGCACACTAGCGGGGGGGGATACGCAGTATTTT. V gene TRBV6-5 combines with J gene TRBJ2-3, with 13 bases matching TRBD2. This CDR3 is built from 14 residues. CDR1 and CDR2 from the germline V gene are MNHEY and SVGAGI. The V and J ends lost 6 bases and 6 bases, in that order; junction bases with no gene match: 3.

This clone was found once. This sequence joins TRBV10-3 and TRBJ1-2; D remains ambiguous. The CDR3 totals 13 residues. Germline V CDR1 and CDR2: ENHRY, SYGVKD. Trimming took 10 bases from V and 2 from J, leaving 14 bases between them. In DNA, the CDR3 is TGTGCCACCCCAGCGGAGACGAACTATGGCTACACCTTC. It translates to CATPAETNYGYTF.

The V call is TRBV7-2, the J call TRBJ1-1; perhaps TRBD1 as D (6 bases). V shed 2 bases and J shed 1 base, with 11 bases lying between them. The germline V gene has CDR1 SGHTA and CDR2 FQGNSA. The CDR3 spans 15 residues. The CDR3 reads CASSLMGAGNTEAFF. The CDR3 DNA sequence: TGTGCCAGCAGCTTAATGGGGGCTGGGAACACTGAAGCTTTCTTT.

The rearrangement uses TRBV2 and TRBJ2-5; 7 positions agree with TRBD2. The CDR3 sequence is 13 residues long. The germline V gene encodes CDR1 SNHLY and CDR2 FYNNEI. The V and J ends lost 3 bases and 7 bases, in that order; junction bases with no gene match: 5. The CDR3 loop reads CASSEQRGGTQYF. Written as DNA, the CDR3 is TGTGCCAGCAGTGAGCAGCGGGGAGGGACCCAGTACTTC.

The CDR3 protein is CAISPGREYEQYF. Here the CDR3 DNA reads TGTGCCATCAGTCCAGGGAGGGAGTACGAGCAGTACTTC. The chain has TRBV10-3 and TRBJ2-7; 7 bases match TRBD2. From germline, CDR1 is ENHRY and CDR2 SYGVKD. This CDR3 spans 13 amino acids. Germline trimming cut 5 bases from V and 4 bases from J; bases unmatched to any gene: 5.

The J gene is TRBJ1-5, the V gene TRBV19; unclear D gene. Germline lookup yields CDR1 LNHDA and CDR2 SQIVND (reference sequence). The CDR3 contains 13 residues. Trimming took 1 base from V and 8 from J, leaving 9 bases between them. The DNA of the CDR3 is TGTGCCAGTAGTATAGCAGGTTTTGAGCCCCAGCATTTT. Translated: CASSIAGFEPQHF.

The CDR3: CASRDDYTEAFF. CDR3 nucleotides: TGCGCCAGCAGGGACGATTACACTGAAGCTTTCTTT. This chain joins TRBV10-2 and TRBJ1-1; D is unclear. Germline V gene lookup returns CDR1 WSHSY and CDR2 SAAADI. The CDR3 spans 12 residues. V dropped 6 bases and J dropped 3 bases, with 8 bases sitting between them.

The CDR3 spells CASQVTGRTGELFF. In DNA, the CDR3 is TGTGCCAGCCAGGTGACAGGGAGGACCGGGGAGCTGTTTTTT. The chain has TRBV6-6 and TRBJ2-2; possibly TRBD1 for D (7 bases). Germline CDR1 MNHNY, CDR2 SVGAGI (reference sequence). This CDR3 contains 14 residues. Trimming took off 8 bases at V and 5 bases at J, with 15 bases between the two ends.

The chain joins TRBV29-1 to TRBJ2-2; D unresolved. Germline V CDR1 and CDR2: SQVTM, ANQGSEA. V gave up 3 bases and J gave up 4 bases, with 0 bases separating them. The CDR3 runs to 10 residues. The CDR3 loop is CSVDTGELFF. DNA of the CDR3: TGCAGCGTTGACACCGGGGAGCTGTTTTTT.

The chain links TRBV6-5 to TRBJ1-2; 11 bases agree with TRBD1. The junction had 4 bases not matched to a gene; V was cut back by 6 bases and J by 7 bases. Germline lookup yields CDR1 MNHEY and CDR2 SVGAGI. This CDR3 is built from 13 residues. CDR3 coding DNA: TGTGCCAGCAGCCCGGACAGGGGGCTTGGCTACACCTTC. Encoded protein: CASSPDRGLGYTF.

This clone was seen a handful of times. This sample also contains other DNA sequences that code for the same CDR3. Here the CDR3 DNA reads TGCGCCAGCAGCTTGGAAGGACAGGGAGTAGATACGCAGTATTTT. This encodes CASSLEGQGVDTQYF. The rearrangement uses TRBV5-1 and TRBJ2-3; 8 nucleotides agree with TRBD1. The V gene's germline CDR1 is SGHRS and CDR2 YFSETQ. The CDR3 spans 15 residues. V lost 0 bases to trimming and J lost 5 bases; unmatched junction nucleotides: 5.

The chain is built from TRBV6-1 and TRBJ2-7; no clear D gene. The germline V gene has CDR1 MNHNS and CDR2 SASEGT. This CDR3 is built from 16 residues. Deletions cut 1 base from V and 1 base from J, with 14 bases between. The CDR3 loop is CASSEERYFLSYEQYF. Here the CDR3 DNA reads TGTGCCAGCAGTGAAGAACGTTACTTCCTATCCTACGAGCAGTACTTC.